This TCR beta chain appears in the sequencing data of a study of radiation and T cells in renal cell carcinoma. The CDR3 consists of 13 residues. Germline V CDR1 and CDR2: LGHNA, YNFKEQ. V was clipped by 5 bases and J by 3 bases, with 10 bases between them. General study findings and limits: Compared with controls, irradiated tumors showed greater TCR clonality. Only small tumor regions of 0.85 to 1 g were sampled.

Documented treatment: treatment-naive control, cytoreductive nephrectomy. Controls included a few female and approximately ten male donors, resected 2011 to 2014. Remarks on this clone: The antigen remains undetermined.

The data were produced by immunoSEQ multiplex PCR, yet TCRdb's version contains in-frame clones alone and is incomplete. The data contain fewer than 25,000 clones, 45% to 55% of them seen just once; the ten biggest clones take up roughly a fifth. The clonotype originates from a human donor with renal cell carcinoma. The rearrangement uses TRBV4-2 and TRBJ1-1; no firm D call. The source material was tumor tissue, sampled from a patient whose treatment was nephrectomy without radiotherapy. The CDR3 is CASSLAEHTEAFF. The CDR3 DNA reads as TGTGCCAGCAGCTTAGCTGAACACACTGAAGCTTTCTTT.